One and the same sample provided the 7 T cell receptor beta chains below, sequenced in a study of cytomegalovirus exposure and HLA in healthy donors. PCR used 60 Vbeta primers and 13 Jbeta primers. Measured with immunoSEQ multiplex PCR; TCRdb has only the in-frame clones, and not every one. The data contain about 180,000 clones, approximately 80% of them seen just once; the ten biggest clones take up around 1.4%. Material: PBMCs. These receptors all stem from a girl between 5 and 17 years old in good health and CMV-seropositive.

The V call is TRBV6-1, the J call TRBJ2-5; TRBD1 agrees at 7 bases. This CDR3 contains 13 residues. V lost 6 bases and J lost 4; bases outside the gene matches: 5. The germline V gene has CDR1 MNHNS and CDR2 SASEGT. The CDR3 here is CASSGTDGETQYF. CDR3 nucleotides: TGTGCCAGCAGCGGGACAGACGGAGAGACCCAGTACTTC.

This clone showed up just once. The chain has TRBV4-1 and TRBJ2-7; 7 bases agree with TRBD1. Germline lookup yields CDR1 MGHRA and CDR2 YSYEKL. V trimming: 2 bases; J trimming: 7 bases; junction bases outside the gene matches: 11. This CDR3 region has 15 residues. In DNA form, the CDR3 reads TGCGCCAGCAGCCAACACGGACAGGCTCCGGGGGAGCAGTACTTC. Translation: CASSQHGQAPGEQYF.

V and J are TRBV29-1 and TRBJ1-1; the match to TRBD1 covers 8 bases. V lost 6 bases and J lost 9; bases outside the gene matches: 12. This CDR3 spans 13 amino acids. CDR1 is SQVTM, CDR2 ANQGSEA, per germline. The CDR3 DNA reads TGCAGCGTAGAACCGGGACAGGAGCATAAAGCTTTCTTT. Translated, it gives CSVEPGQEHKAFF.

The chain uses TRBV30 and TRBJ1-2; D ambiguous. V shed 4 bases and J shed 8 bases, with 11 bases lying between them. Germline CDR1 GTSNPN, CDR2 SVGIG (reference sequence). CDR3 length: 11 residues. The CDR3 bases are TGTGCCTGGACTGACGGGAAAGGCTACACCTTC. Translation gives CAWTDGKGYTF.

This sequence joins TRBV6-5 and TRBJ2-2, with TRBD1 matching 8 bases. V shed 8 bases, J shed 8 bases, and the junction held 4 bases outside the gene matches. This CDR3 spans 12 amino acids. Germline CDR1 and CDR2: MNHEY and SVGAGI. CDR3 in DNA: TGTGCCAGCGACAGGGGAGTGGGGGAGCTGTTTTTT. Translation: CASDRGVGELFF.

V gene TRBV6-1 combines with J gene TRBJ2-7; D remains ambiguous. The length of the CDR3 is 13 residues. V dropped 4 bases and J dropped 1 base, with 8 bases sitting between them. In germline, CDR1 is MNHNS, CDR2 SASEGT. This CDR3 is CASSGYSSYEQYF. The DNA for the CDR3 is TGTGCCAGCAGTGGGTACAGTTCCTACGAGCAGTACTTC.

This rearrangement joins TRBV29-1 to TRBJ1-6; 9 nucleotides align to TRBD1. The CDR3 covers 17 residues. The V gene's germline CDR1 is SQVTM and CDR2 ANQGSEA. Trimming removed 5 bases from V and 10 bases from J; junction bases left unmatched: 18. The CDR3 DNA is TGCAGCGTTTTTGATAGTTGGCCGGGACAGGGTGCCTCACCCCTCCACTTT. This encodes CSVFDSWPGQGASPLHF.